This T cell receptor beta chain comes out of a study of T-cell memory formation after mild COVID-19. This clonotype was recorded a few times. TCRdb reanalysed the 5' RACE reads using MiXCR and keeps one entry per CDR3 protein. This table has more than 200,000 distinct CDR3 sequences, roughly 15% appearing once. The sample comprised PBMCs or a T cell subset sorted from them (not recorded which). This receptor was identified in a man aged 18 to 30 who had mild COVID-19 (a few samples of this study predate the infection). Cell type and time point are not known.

CDR3 nucleotide sequence: TGTGCCAGCAGCTTAATGTTCGGGGGACAAGAGACCCAGTACTTC. It specifies CASSLMFGGQETQYF. The V gene is TRBV7-2, the J gene TRBJ2-5; D is possibly TRBD2 (6 bases). Per germline, CDR1 SGHTA and CDR2 FQGNSA. Trimming cost V 2 bases and J 2 bases, with 12 bases left between them. The CDR3 is made up of 15 amino acids.